This T cell receptor beta chain was observed in a study of blood T cells in healthy people across ages. For the second PCR, which ran for 7 to 11 cycles, a sample-barcoded 5' primer and a J-beta primer mix were used. CDR3-containing paired-end reads numbered at least 2.5 million in each sample. MiXCR, run by TCRdb on the 5' RACE reads, gives a single entry per CDR3 protein. The data show fewer than 950,000 distinct CDR3 sequences, with about 34% seen just once and 10% to 15% held by the top ten. Note on this clonotype: The antigen is unknown.

Approximately 10 milliliters of peripheral blood were drawn from each donor into EDTA-treated tubes. Overall study findings and caveats: Calculation of diversity from one million T cells yielded estimates considered to be underestimates. Both naive CD4+ cell counts and diversity were greater in long-lived donors than in aged donors.

The TCR originated in a man aged 18 to 30 in good health. Sample: blood.

CDR3 in amino acids: CAISPGTGANSPLHF. The CDR3 DNA reads as TGTGCCATCAGCCCCGGGACAGGGGCGAATTCACCCCTCCACTTT. J is TRBJ1-6 and V is TRBV10-3, with TRBD1 matching over 10 bases. The CDR3 has 15 residues. V lost 6 bases to trimming and J lost 7 bases; unmatched junction nucleotides: 6. Germline CDR1 ENHRY, CDR2 SYGVKD.